The sequence of this T cell receptor beta chain was determined in a study of cytomegalovirus exposure and HLA in healthy donors. Study-level points and caveats: TRBV6-2, TRBV6-3 and some other V segments were excluded as indistinguishable. Among immune exposure information, only CMV serostatus was available.

To note about this clone: Its antigen remains unknown.

The PCR employed 60 Vbeta primers together with 13 Jbeta primers. TCRdb's table, derived via immunoSEQ multiplex PCR, lists solely in-frame clones and lacks some. The sample holds roughly 170,000 clones, roughly four fifths seen once. The germline V gene has CDR1 SGHAT and CDR2 FQDESV (reference sequence). The CDR3 sequence is 15 residues long. The V and J ends lost 2 bases and 1 base respectively, with 8 bases between them. The genes are TRBV11-1 and TRBJ2-2, with a weak D call TRBD1 (5 bases). The receptor was derived from a female donor in good health and CMV-seronegative. Input material: PBMCs. CDR3 nucleotides: TGTGCCAGCAGCTTACCAGGGAAGAACACCGGGGAGCTGTTTTTT. Translating gives CASSLPGKNTGELFF. The full variable domain, rest sourced from reference TRBV11-1 and TRBJ2-2, is EAEVAQSPRYKITEKSQAVAFWCDPISGHATLYWYRQILGQGPELLVQFQDESVVDDSQLPKDRFSAERLKGVDSTLKIQPAELGDSAMYLCASSLPGKNTGELFFGEGSRLTVL.